These 21 T cell receptor beta chains were sequenced from one sample in a study of shared clonotypes between healthy human individuals. Generated by immunoSEQ multiplex PCR, the TCRdb table keeps only in-frame clones and is missing some. The sample contains about 2 million clones, about 94% of which appear only once. Naive CD8 isolation took CD45RO-negative cells positively selected for CCR7 and excluded terminally differentiated effector memory CD45RA+ cells. Specimen: naive CD8+ T cells sorted from blood. All receptors come from a man between 18 and 35 years old in good health.

For this clone: This may come from a read error, since a much larger clone is one base off. At the DNA level, this CDR3 is encoded by other sequences in the same sample as well. The chain employs TRBV7-9 and TRBJ2-3; D is ambiguous. Germline loops: CDR1 SEHNR, CDR2 FQNEAQ (reference sequence). V lost 3 bases to trimming and J lost 4 bases, with 2 bases between them. The CDR3 totals 11 residues. CDR3 sequence reads: CASSFADTQYF. CDR3 nucleotides: TGTGCCAGCAGCTTCGCAGATACGCAGTATTTT.

Here the CDR3 reads CASSQEGPGAEGYEQYF. The CDR3 coding sequence is TGCGCCAGCAGCCAAGAGGGCCCGGGGGCGGAGGGCTACGAGCAGTACTTC. The chain joins TRBV4-3 to TRBJ2-7, with D possibly being TRBD1 or TRBD2 (6 bases each). Trimming stripped 0 bases from V and 3 bases from J, with 18 bases between. CDR3 length: 17 residues. Germline V gene sequence: CDR1 LGHNA, CDR2 YSLEER.

The chain recombines TRBV27 with TRBJ2-3, with TRBD1 as a possible D gene (6 bases). V was clipped by 0 bases and J by 4 bases, with 17 bases between them. CDR3 size: 17 residues. The V gene's germline CDR1 is MNHEY and CDR2 SMNVEV (reference sequence). CDR3 in amino acids: CASSLSGAIPSSDTQYF. The CDR3 DNA sequence: TGTGCCAGCAGTTTATCGGGGGCTATACCCAGTTCAGATACGCAGTATTTT.

V and J are TRBV6-1 and TRBJ2-2; D is unresolved. CDR3 length: 15 amino acids. Trimming took 5 bases from V and 4 from J, leaving 14 bases between them. Germline assignment: CDR1 MNHNS and CDR2 SASEGT. CDR3: CASSRAGRFTGELFF. DNA of the CDR3: TGTGCCAGCAGTCGCGCAGGCCGCTTCACCGGGGAGCTGTTTTTT.

This chain joins TRBV30 and TRBJ2-1; 7 bases line up with TRBD2. Germline V lookup: CDR1 GTSNPN, CDR2 SVGIG (reference sequence). CDR3 length equals 13 residues. The J segment lost 8 bases and the V segment lost 2 bases, leaving 6 bases of the junction unmatched. The chain's CDR3 is CAWSRTSLDEQFF. The CDR3, as DNA: TGTGCCTGGAGTAGGACTAGTCTTGATGAGCAGTTCTTC. Combining the CDR3 with reference TRBV30 and TRBJ2-1 gives the whole variable domain SQTIHQWPATLVQPVGSPLSLECTVEGTSNPNLYWYRQAAGRGLQLLFYSVGIGQISSEVPQNLSASRPQDRQFILSSKKLLLSDSGFYLCAWSRTSLDEQFFGPGTRLTVL.

The genes are TRBV28 and TRBJ1-2, with unresolved D. The length of the CDR3 is 17 residues. Germline CDR1 reads MDHEN; CDR2 reads SYDVKM. Trimming cost V 3 bases and J 0 bases, with 17 bases left between them. CDR3 sequence: CASSFVLWAEANYGYTF. The CDR3 region has the DNA TGTGCCAGCAGTTTTGTTCTCTGGGCAGAAGCTAACTATGGCTACACCTTC.

This CDR3 reads CASSEAGASQPQHF. CDR3 DNA sequence: TGTGCCAGCAGTGAAGCAGGGGCCAGTCAGCCCCAGCATTTT. The genes are TRBV2 and TRBJ1-5, with a possible D match to TRBD1 (5 bases). With 0 bases removed from V and 6 bases from J, the gap between germline ends came to 9 bases. The CDR3 runs 14 residues. Germline CDR1 reads SNHLY; CDR2 reads FYNNEI.

For the CDR3, the DNA is TGTGCCAGCAGCTTTAAAAGACTAGCGGGGGTTGAGCAGTTCTTC. It is translated as CASSFKRLAGVEQFF. V usage is TRBV13 and J usage is TRBJ2-1, with TRBD2 identical over 12 bases. Germline V gives CDR1 PRHDT, CDR2 FYEKMQ (reference sequence). The length of the CDR3 is 15 residues. With V trimmed by 3 bases and J by 9 bases, 6 bases remained unmatched.

This chain links TRBV29-1 with TRBJ2-7, with 9 bases identical to TRBD2. The CDR3 contains 15 residues. CDR1 and CDR2 (germline): SQVTM, ANQGSEA. Unmatched junction bases numbered 9, after V lost 5 bases and J lost 1 base. This CDR3 reads CSVSLAGRGSYEQYF. The DNA of the CDR3 is TGCAGCGTTTCCCTAGCGGGAAGGGGATCCTACGAGCAGTACTTC.

CDR3 sequence reads: CASSGDRADYEQYF. DNA for the CDR3: TGTGCCAGCAGCGGGGACAGGGCCGACTACGAGCAGTACTTC. This chain uses TRBV7-6 with TRBJ2-7; TRBD1 matches at 9 bases. Looked up from germline, CDR1 is SGHVS and CDR2 is FNYEAQ. The CDR3 runs 14 residues. Trimming at V came to 5 bases and at J to 3 bases, leaving 5 bases not matched to a gene.

This chain uses TRBV27 with TRBJ1-1, with D possibly TRBD1 on 6 matching bases. V shed 1 base and J shed 0 bases, with 9 bases lying between them. The CDR3 covers 15 residues. Germline V gives CDR1 MNHEY, CDR2 SMNVEV (reference sequence). The chain's CDR3 is CASSLLGHMNTEAFF. In nucleotides, the CDR3 is TGTGCCAGCAGTTTATTGGGACATATGAACACTGAAGCTTTCTTT.

The V gene is TRBV2, the J gene TRBJ2-1; 10 nucleotides align to TRBD2. The CDR3 has 15 residues. V shed 7 bases and J 4 bases; nucleotides not matched to a gene: 7. Per the germline V gene, CDR1 is SNHLY and CDR2 is FYNNEI. CDR3 residues: CASILAGEGYNEQFF. CDR3 DNA sequence: TGTGCCAGCATCCTAGCGGGAGAAGGGTACAATGAGCAGTTCTTC.

The chain employs TRBV11-2 and TRBJ1-2; a possible D gene is TRBD1 (6 bases). V dropped 0 bases and J dropped 4 bases, with 15 bases sitting between them. This CDR3 spans 16 amino acids. From germline, CDR1 is SGHAT and CDR2 FQNNGV. The CDR3 loop is CASSLDSEGEGYGYTF. CDR3 coding DNA: TGTGCCAGCAGCTTAGATTCGGAGGGGGAGGGCTATGGCTACACCTTC. The complete variable domain, with remaining parts taken from reference TRBV11-2 and TRBJ1-2, reads EAGVAQSPRYKIIEKRQSVAFWCNPISGHATLYWYQQILGQGPKLLIQFQNNGVVDDSQLPKDRFSAERLKGVDSTLKIQPAKLEDSAVYLCASSLDSEGEGYGYTFGSGTRLTVV.

The J gene is TRBJ1-5, the V gene TRBV6-4, with 10 bases that match TRBD1. Looked up from germline, CDR1 is MRHNA and CDR2 is SNTAGT. J lost 5 bases, V lost 2 bases, and 18 bases had no gene match. The CDR3 totals 20 residues. Here the CDR3 reads CASSDTCPGTGERGHQPQHF. The CDR3 DNA reads TGTGCCAGCAGTGACACTTGTCCCGGGACAGGGGAGAGGGGACATCAGCCCCAGCATTTT.

DNA for the CDR3: TGTGCCAGCAGTTTAACGACAGGGGACTATGGCTACACCTTC. This encodes CASSLTTGDYGYTF. The genes are TRBV27 and TRBJ1-2; 8 bases match TRBD1. V lost 2 bases and J lost 3; bases outside the gene matches: 2. This CDR3 is built from 14 residues. Germline CDR1 is MNHEY and CDR2 is SMNVEV (reference sequence).

The rearrangement uses TRBV9 and TRBJ2-7; the D call may be TRBD1 or TRBD2 (5 bases each). Germline V gene lookup returns CDR1 SGDLS and CDR2 YYNGEE. The CDR3 spans 15 residues. V lost 6 bases and J 4 bases, leaving 20 bases between the germline ends. CDR3 DNA sequence: TGTGCCAGCAATCCCGCAGGGAGTTCCCAATACGAGCAGTACTTC. It encodes CASNPAGSSQYEQYF.

V usage is TRBV28 and J usage is TRBJ2-3; D remains ambiguous. Germline-derived CDR1 and CDR2 are MDHEN and SYDVKM. The V end lost 5 bases, the J end lost 0 bases, and 15 bases lay between the germline ends. This CDR3 region has 16 residues. The CDR3 sequence: CASSTRLLTSTDTQYF. The DNA for the CDR3 is TGTGCCAGCAGTACTCGACTGCTTACTAGCACAGATACGCAGTATTTT. The full variable domain, rest sourced from reference TRBV28 and TRBJ2-3, is DVKVTQSSRYLVKRTGEKVFLECVQDMDHENMFWYRQDPGLGLRLIYFSYDVKMKEKGDIPEGYSVSREKKERFSLILESASTNQTSMYLCASSTRLLTSTDTQYFGPGTRLTVL.

The chain has TRBV9 and TRBJ2-2; the D gene is possibly TRBD1 (5 bases). This CDR3 is 16 amino acids long. Germline CDR1 is SGDLS and CDR2 is YYNGEE. Trimming pared 3 bases from V and 7 bases from J, leaving 19 bases between. CDR3: CASSEGRKTAFGELFF. The CDR3 DNA follows: TGTGCCAGCAGCGAGGGGCGGAAGACAGCATTCGGGGAGCTGTTTTTT.

The genes are TRBV6-6 and TRBJ2-1; D is unresolved. Trimming shortened V by 3 bases and J by 6 bases, and 6 bases separated the two germline ends. The CDR3 runs to 12 residues. From germline, CDR1 is MNHNY and CDR2 SVGAGI (reference sequence). The CDR3, as DNA: TGTGCCAGCAGTTATGAGTTCAATGAGCAGTTCTTC. Protein product: CASSYEFNEQFF.

V usage is TRBV5-6 and J usage is TRBJ2-1; tentative D call: TRBD2 (5 bases). V was clipped by 4 bases and J by 0 bases, with 14 bases between them. The CDR3 totals 16 residues. Germline V gene sequence: CDR1 SGHDT, CDR2 YYEEEE. The CDR3 sequence is CASSVQADFSYNEQFF. CDR3 coding DNA: TGTGCCAGCAGCGTACAAGCGGACTTCTCCTACAATGAGCAGTTCTTC.

DNA for the CDR3: TGTGCCAGCAGCGTAGATGACTACCACACGGAGCAGTTCTTC. Amino acid sequence: CASSVDDYHTEQFF. The chain couples TRBV9 to TRBJ2-1; weak D call: TRBD2 (5 bases). V lost 0 bases to trimming and J lost 10 bases, with 14 bases between them. CDR1 SGDLS and CDR2 YYNGEE come from the germline V gene. The CDR3 consists of 14 residues.